This record covers a single T cell receptor beta chain. Its antigen is unknown. The CDR3 covers 13 residues. V dropped 2 bases and J dropped 2 bases, with 6 bases sitting between them. CDR1 and CDR2 (germline): MNHEY, SMNVEV (reference sequence). These data are taken from a study of T-cell memory formation after mild COVID-19. General study findings and limits: Among clones peaking at day 37 in the second wave, SARS-CoV-2 specificity remained unconfirmed.

MiXCR was run by TCRdb on the 5' RACE reads, yielding one entry per CDR3 protein. The data contain around 470,000 distinct CDR3 sequences, about 19% of them singletons. The sequence derives from an adult woman who had mild COVID-19 (a few samples of this study predate the infection). Cell type and time point are not known. Sequencing used PBMCs or a T cell subset sorted from them (not recorded which). The chain couples TRBV27 to TRBJ1-2, with D unresolved. The CDR3 here is CASSLRENYGYTF. CDR3 DNA sequence: TGTGCCAGCAGTTTAAGGGAGAACTATGGCTACACCTTC.